This entry describes one T cell receptor (beta chain). This record belongs to a study of T-cell reconstitution after alpha-beta-depleted transplantation in children. Trimming removed 1 base at V and 1 base at J, with 13 bases between. This CDR3 has 16 amino acids. The germline V gene encodes CDR1 SGHVS and CDR2 FQNEAQ. Preparation of the TCRbeta library used unique molecular identifiers. Each CDR3 protein gets one entry after TCRdb re-called the PCR reads with MiXCR. The profile shows 640,000 or so distinct CDR3 sequences, around a sixth of them singletons. V gene TRBV7-8 combines with J gene TRBJ1-1, with D possibly being TRBD1 (5 bases). This specimen consisted of PBMCs from the stem cell graft donor, obtained from the stem cell graft. The TCR sequence derives from a human donor who donated a stem cell graft to a child with acute myeloid leukemia. The CDR3 sequence is CASSLVRGLKNTEAFF. The CDR3 nucleotides are TGTGCCAGCAGCTTAGTACGGGGCCTCAAGAACACTGAAGCTTTCTTT.